A single sample is the source of the 7 T cell receptor beta chains below, sequenced in a study of cytomegalovirus exposure and HLA in healthy donors. Vbeta (60) and Jbeta (13) primers were used in the PCR. Here immunoSEQ multiplex PCR was the method, and the copy in TCRdb shows in-frame clones only, minus some. Seen here are about 200,000 clones, 75% to 85% observed once, and the top ten hold 6.5%. Sequenced material: PBMCs. All receptors derive from a woman aged 45-65 years in good health and CMV-seropositive.

This chain links TRBV5-1 with TRBJ1-1, with D tentatively TRBD1 (6 bases). Looked up from germline, CDR1 is SGHRS and CDR2 is YFSETQ. V was shortened by 0 bases and J by 1 base, with 13 bases between the two germline ends. This CDR3 comprises 16 residues. CDR3: CASSLAGGAGNTEAFF. CDR3 coding DNA: TGCGCCAGCAGCTTGGCCGGGGGGGCGGGGAACACTGAAGCTTTCTTT. The variable domain in full, with the rest retrieved from reference TRBV5-1 and TRBJ1-1, is KAGVTQTPRYLIKTRGQQVTLSCSPISGHRSVSWYQQTPGQGLQFLFEYFSETQRNKGNFPGRFSGRQFSNSRSEMNVSTLELGDSALYLCASSLAGGAGNTEAFFGQGTRLTVV.

This clone showed up just once. The chain employs TRBV2 and TRBJ2-3, with 10 bases that match TRBD2. The V gene end was trimmed by 6 bases and the J gene end by 4 bases; junction bases not matched to a gene: 7. The CDR3 has 15 amino acids. The V gene's germline CDR1 is SNHLY and CDR2 FYNNEI. This chain's CDR3 is CASSMASGSADTQYF. The CDR3 DNA reads as TGTGCCAGCAGCATGGCTAGCGGGAGTGCAGATACGCAGTATTTT.

This clone has more than one count but fewer than ten. The chain combines TRBV2 with TRBJ2-3, with 9 bases fitting TRBD1. The length of the CDR3 is 13 residues. From germline, CDR1 is SNHLY and CDR2 FYNNEI. The ends lost 7 bases at V and 5 bases at J; junction bases unmatched: 4. As DNA, the CDR3 is TGTGCCAGCACCTGGACAGGGGTAGATACGCAGTATTTT. This encodes CASTWTGVDTQYF. The full variable domain, with the rest looked up from reference TRBV2 and TRBJ2-3, is EPEVTQTPSHQVTQMGQEVILRCVPISNHLYFYWYRQILGQKVEFLVSFYNNEISEKSEIFDDQFSVERPDGSNFTLKIRSTKLEDSAMYFCASTWTGVDTQYFGPGTRLTVL.

In DNA form, the CDR3 reads TGTGCCAGCACCCGAAGCGGAGTGGGCTACAATGAGCAGTTCTTC. It yields the protein CASTRSGVGYNEQFF. V usage is TRBV7-9 and J usage is TRBJ2-1; D is possibly TRBD2 (5 bases). From germline, CDR1 is SEHNR and CDR2 FQNEAQ (reference sequence). With 7 bases removed from V and 3 bases from J, the gap between germline ends came to 16 bases. This CDR3 is 15 amino acids long. Full variable domain (missing parts from reference TRBV7-9 and TRBJ2-1): DTGVSQNPRHKITKRGQNVTFRCDPISEHNRLYWYRQTLGQGPEFLTYFQNEAQLEKSRLLSDRFSAERPKGSFSTLEIQRTEQGDSAMYLCASTRSGVGYNEQFFGPGTRLTVL.

The CDR3 DNA reads TGTGCCACCAGCAGAGATTCAGGGGGGCGACAGCCCCAGCATTTT. This codes for CATSRDSGGRQPQHF. The chain employs TRBV15 and TRBJ1-5, with TRBD1 matching over 7 bases. The V and J ends lost 0 bases and 7 bases, in that order; junction bases with no gene match: 6. The CDR3 covers 15 residues. Germline V lookup: CDR1 LNHNV, CDR2 YYDKDF (reference sequence).

V and J are TRBV6-5 and TRBJ1-4; 8 positions agree with TRBD1. Trimming took 5 bases from V and 7 from J; bases not matched to a gene: 6. The CDR3 extends over 14 amino acids. Germline V gives CDR1 MNHEY, CDR2 SVGAGI. CDR3 sequence (DNA): TGTGCCAGCAGTCTACAGGGGGGTCGTGAAAAACTGTTTTTT. Translated: CASSLQGGREKLFF.

V and J are TRBV7-9 and TRBJ2-3, with D possibly matching TRBD2 (6 bases). V was cut by 8 bases and J by 6 bases, with 6 bases left in between. The CDR3 is 10 amino acids. CDR1 is SEHNR and CDR2 is FQNEAQ in the germline V gene (reference sequence). CDR3 sequence: CASRGDTQYF. The CDR3 DNA sequence: TGTGCCAGCCGGGGGGATACGCAGTATTTT.